Listed here are 28 T cell receptor beta chains from one sample, sequenced in a study of graft-versus-host responses after intestinal transplantation. Profiling relied on immunoSEQ multiplex PCR, and the TCRdb table lists in-frame clones only, not all of them. The repertoire holds under 130,000 clones, with roughly 93% as singletons. These TCRs' antigens remain unknown. The sample was unstimulated CD8+ T cells sorted from spleen or lymph node cells, taken before intestinal transplant. These receptors originate from a human donor who received an intestinal transplant.

This chain connects TRBV4-1 to TRBJ1-4; D is possibly TRBD1 (6 bases). This CDR3 contains 14 residues. CDR1 and CDR2 from the germline V gene are MGHRA and YSYEKL. Trimming stripped 4 bases from V and 8 bases from J, with 14 bases between. This CDR3 is CASSRPGHYEKLFF. CDR3 nucleotide sequence: TGCGCCAGCAGCCGACCGGGACACTACGAAAAACTGTTTTTT.

The chain combines TRBV23-1 with TRBJ1-5; possibly TRBD1 for D (6 bases). TRBV23-1 is identified as an open reading frame with a role that is uncertain. The CDR3 is made up of 20 amino acids. Deletions cut 7 bases from V and 6 bases from J, with 34 bases between. CDR3 bases: TGCGCCAGCATAACCCGACCCGGAGGAATCCCCGGACAGACGGCTCAGCCCCAGCATTTT. The encoded protein is CASITRPGGIPGQTAQPQHF.

The rearrangement links TRBV5-1 to TRBJ1-1; 7 nucleotides agree with TRBD1. The CDR3 has 13 residues. The J segment lost 4 bases and the V segment lost 4 bases, leaving 4 bases of the junction unmatched. Germline V gene lookup returns CDR1 SGHRS and CDR2 YFSETQ. CDR3 bases: TGCGCCAGCAGCCACAGGGGAGGCACTGAAGCTTTCTTT. As protein: CASSHRGGTEAFF.

The J gene is TRBJ2-2, the V gene TRBV6-5; D gene ambiguous. V was shortened by 7 bases and J by 0 bases, with 9 bases between the two germline ends. This CDR3 is built from 14 residues. Germline V lookup: CDR1 MNHEY, CDR2 SVGAGI. CDR3 loop: CASTHQANTGELFF. The CDR3 nucleotides are TGTGCCAGCACCCACCAGGCGAACACCGGGGAGCTGTTTTTT.

J is TRBJ1-6 and V is TRBV5-6; maybe TRBD1 (6 bases). This CDR3 is built from 18 residues. Germline V gene data show CDR1 as SGHDT and CDR2 as YYEEEE. The ends were cut back, 0 bases at V and 0 bases at J, with 13 bases in the middle. The CDR3 DNA reads as TGTGCCAGCAGCTTGGCCTCGGGACAACTCTCCTATAATTCACCCCTCCACTTT. This gives the protein CASSLASGQLSYNSPLHF.

The chain employs TRBV11-2 and TRBJ2-5, with no clear D. With 2 bases removed from V and 5 bases from J, the gap between germline ends came to 6 bases. The CDR3 is 12 amino acids. Germline CDR1 and CDR2: SGHAT and FQNNGV. The CDR3: CASSLYEETQYF. CDR3 DNA sequence: TGTGCCAGCAGCTTATACGAGGAGACCCAGTACTTC.

CDR3 in amino acids: CASRKAGEQFF. In DNA form, the CDR3 reads TGTGCCAGCAGAAAAGCGGGGGAGCAGTTCTTC. The chain carries TRBV7-2 and TRBJ2-1; 7 nucleotides align to TRBD2. Germline CDR1 reads SGHTA; CDR2 reads FQGNSA. The CDR3 runs to 11 residues. Trimming cost V 6 bases and J 10 bases; bases outside gene matches: 3.

The chain is built from TRBV5-6 and TRBJ1-1; no firm D call. The CDR3 contains 14 residues. Germline lookup yields CDR1 SGHDT and CDR2 YYEEEE. The V and J ends lost 4 bases and 4 bases respectively, with 14 bases between them. The CDR3 reads CASSGLLDSTEAFF. The CDR3 nucleotides are TGTGCCAGCAGCGGGTTGTTAGATAGCACTGAAGCTTTCTTT.

This clone has just one count. The genes are TRBV5-6 and TRBJ1-2, with 9 bases aligning to TRBD1. V lost 5 bases and J lost 0; bases outside the gene matches: 11. CDR1 and CDR2 (germline): SGHDT, YYEEEE. This CDR3 spans 17 amino acids. The chain's CDR3 is CASSPGTGNYPNYGYTF. The CDR3, as DNA: TGTGCCAGCAGTCCCGGGACAGGGAATTATCCTAACTATGGCTACACCTTC.

The chain uses TRBV9 and TRBJ1-6; 9 nucleotides match TRBD1. Germline loops: CDR1 SGDLS, CDR2 YYNGEE. This CDR3 region has 15 residues. Unmatched junction bases numbered 5, after V lost 3 bases and J lost 7 bases. In DNA, the CDR3 is TGTGCCAGCAGCGCGTGGGACAGGGCAAATTCACCCCTCCACTTT. Translated: CASSAWDRANSPLHF.

V usage is TRBV5-4 and J usage is TRBJ1-2; D gene unclear. The CDR3 consists of 13 residues. V was cut by 4 bases and J by 2 bases, with 9 bases left in between. Germline assignment: CDR1 SGHNT and CDR2 YYREEE (reference sequence). The CDR3: CASSHPANYGYTF. In nucleotides, the CDR3 is TGTGCCAGCAGCCACCCGGCCAACTATGGCTACACCTTC.

The V and J genes are TRBV5-5 and TRBJ1-1; D not certain. CDR1 and CDR2 (germline): SGHKS, YYEKEE (reference sequence). Trimming left V 6 bases short and J 4 bases short, with 10 bases between. CDR3 length equals 12 residues. The CDR3 region has the DNA TGTGCCAGCATGATTAGTCTCACTGAAGCTTTCTTT. Its protein is CASMISLTEAFF.

The rearrangement uses TRBV10-3 and TRBJ1-1, with D perhaps TRBD1 (5 bases). Germline CDR1 and CDR2: ENHRY and SYGVKD. This CDR3 is built from 13 residues. Trimming stripped 8 bases from V and 4 bases from J, with 14 bases between. The CDR3 spells CAIRPGLGTEAFF. CDR3 sequence (DNA): TGTGCCATCCGCCCGGGACTAGGCACTGAAGCTTTCTTT.

The chain carries TRBV4-1 and TRBJ2-3; 11 positions agree with TRBD2. The V gene's germline CDR1 is MGHRA and CDR2 YSYEKL. After removal of 0 bases from V and 1 base from J, the junction contained 3 bases not matched to a gene. This CDR3 is built from 17 residues. The CDR3 spells CASSQDKGLAGTDTQYF. The CDR3 region has the DNA TGCGCCAGCAGCCAAGATAAGGGACTAGCGGGCACAGATACGCAGTATTTT.

J is TRBJ1-2 and V is TRBV10-2; D remains ambiguous. Germline V CDR1 and CDR2: WSHSY, SAAADI. Trimming took 11 bases from V and 8 from J, leaving 18 bases between them. The CDR3 has 12 amino acids. Here the CDR3 reads CASGIKTLGYTF. The CDR3 coding sequence is TGCGCCTCCGGAATAAAGACCCTAGGCTACACCTTC.

This clone came up once. DNA for the CDR3: TGTGCCAGCAGTTACACAGCATCTTCTGAAAAACTGTTTTTT. Its translation: CASSYTASSEKLFF. The chain joins TRBV27 to TRBJ1-4; D unclear. The CDR3 extends over 14 amino acids. Germline CDR1 MNHEY, CDR2 SMNVEV (reference sequence). Trimming removed 4 bases from V and 7 bases from J, with 13 bases in between.

This chain connects TRBV28 to TRBJ1-1; unclear D gene. The CDR3 runs to 11 residues. Trimming shortened V by 1 base and J by 8 bases, and 5 bases separated the two germline ends. In germline, CDR1 is MDHEN, CDR2 SYDVKM. The CDR3 DNA reads as TGTGCCAGCAGTTTATCGGGCGAAGCTTTCTTT. Encoded protein: CASSLSGEAFF.

This chain joins TRBV4-1 and TRBJ2-7, with D maybe TRBD2 (5 bases). From germline, CDR1 is MGHRA and CDR2 YSYEKL. Trimming took off 5 bases at V and 6 bases at J, with 8 bases between the two ends. This CDR3 is 11 amino acids long. CDR3 amino acids: CASSNRGEQYF. The CDR3 region has the DNA TGCGCCAGCAGCAACCGGGGCGAGCAGTACTTC.

In this sample, this clone turned up once. V is TRBV21-1 and J is TRBJ1-1; TRBD1 reflects the table's D call only, with no check against the DNA. TRBV21-1 is designated a pseudogene. This CDR3 contains 10 residues. The CDR3 is CATQNTEAFF. Here the CDR3 DNA reads TGTGCCACCCAAAACACTGAAGCTTTCTTT.

The chain links TRBV11-2 to TRBJ2-7; D is undetermined. Per germline, CDR1 SGHAT and CDR2 FQNNGV. Trimming shortened V by 2 bases and J by 6 bases, and 8 bases separated the two germline ends. The CDR3 is made up of 12 amino acids. CDR3 amino acids: CASSLSRAEQYF. The CDR3 coding sequence is TGTGCCAGCAGCTTATCAAGGGCCGAGCAGTACTTC.

The V gene is TRBV11-2, the J gene TRBJ2-2; 12 nucleotides align to TRBD1. The V segment lost 5 bases and the J segment 4 bases; nucleotides outside the gene matches: 11. Germline lookup yields CDR1 SGHAT and CDR2 FQNNGV. This CDR3 region has 18 residues. CDR3 in amino acids: CASSGPGTGGFITGELFF. CDR3 bases: TGTGCCAGCAGCGGCCCCGGGACAGGGGGCTTTATCACCGGGGAGCTGTTTTTT.

This CDR3 reads CASSQVWDGNQPQHF. CDR3 nucleotides: TGCGCCAGCAGCCAAGTATGGGACGGGAATCAGCCCCAGCATTTT. This chain connects TRBV4-1 to TRBJ1-5; weak D call: TRBD1 (5 bases). V was clipped by 1 base and J by 4 bases, with 11 bases between them. CDR3 size: 15 residues. Germline V lookup: CDR1 MGHRA, CDR2 YSYEKL.

The V and J genes are TRBV2 and TRBJ2-7; possible D gene TRBD1, 6 bases. CDR1 and CDR2 from the germline V gene are SNHLY and FYNNEI. The V end was cut by 7 bases, the J end by 6 bases, with 10 bases between. The CDR3 contains 11 residues. CDR3 nucleotides: TGTGCCAGCATCACAGGGCTCGAGCAGTACTTC. The encoded protein is CASITGLEQYF. The full variable domain, in which reference TRBV2 and TRBJ2-7 provide the parts outside the CDR3, is EPEVTQTPSHQVTQMGQEVILRCVPISNHLYFYWYRQILGQKVEFLVSFYNNEISEKSEIFDDQFSVERPDGSNFTLKIRSTKLEDSAMYFCASITGLEQYFGPGTRLTVT.

V is TRBV4-2 and J is TRBJ2-5, with TRBD2 identical over 9 bases. Germline trimming cut 4 bases from V and 4 bases from J; bases unmatched to any gene: 10. The CDR3 loop spans 16 amino acids. Germline CDR1 is LGHNA and CDR2 is YNFKEQ. The chain's CDR3 is CASSRLGTSHIETQYF. DNA for the CDR3: TGTGCCAGCAGCCGCCTGGGGACTAGCCACATAGAGACCCAGTACTTC.

The chain links TRBV14 to TRBJ1-1; possible D gene TRBD1, 5 bases. This CDR3 contains 12 residues. Germline values: CDR1 SGHDN, CDR2 FVKESK. The germline V and J ends were trimmed by 1 base and 10 bases, with 10 bases remaining between them. CDR3 in DNA: TGTGCCAGCAGCCAAGGGGACGATCGAGCTTTCTTT. Translated: CASSQGDDRAFF. Full variable domain (missing parts from reference TRBV14 and TRBJ1-1): EAGVTQFPSHSVIEKGQTVTLRCDPISGHDNLYWYRRVMGKEIKFLLHFVKESKQDESGMPNNRFLAERTGGTYSTLKVQPAELEDSGVYFCASSQGDDRAFFGQGTRLTVV.

The chain carries TRBV4-2 and TRBJ2-3; D is ambiguous. Trimming removed 3 bases from V and 0 bases from J, with 10 bases in between. CDR1 is LGHNA and CDR2 is YNFKEQ in the germline V gene. The CDR3 runs 15 residues. The CDR3 region is CASSQDRASTDTQYF. CDR3 DNA sequence: TGTGCCAGCAGCCAGGACCGCGCTAGCACAGATACGCAGTATTTT.

This chain connects TRBV27 to TRBJ2-4; D is unresolved. Trimming removed 3 bases from V and 3 bases from J, with 9 bases in between. Germline CDR1 MNHEY, CDR2 SMNVEV (reference sequence). The CDR3 runs to 14 residues. CDR3 nucleotides: TGTGCCAGCAGTTTGACCCAAGACAAAAACATTCAGTACTTC. Protein product: CASSLTQDKNIQYF.

The V and J genes are TRBV28 and TRBJ2-7, with no clear D. Trimming removed 2 bases at V and 5 bases at J, with 16 bases between. Germline-derived CDR1 and CDR2 are MDHEN and SYDVKM. The CDR3 extends over 15 amino acids. The CDR3 DNA sequence: TGTGCCAGCAGTTTACTGGACCTACCCCTAGACGAGCAGTACTTC. Amino acid sequence: CASSLLDLPLDEQYF.